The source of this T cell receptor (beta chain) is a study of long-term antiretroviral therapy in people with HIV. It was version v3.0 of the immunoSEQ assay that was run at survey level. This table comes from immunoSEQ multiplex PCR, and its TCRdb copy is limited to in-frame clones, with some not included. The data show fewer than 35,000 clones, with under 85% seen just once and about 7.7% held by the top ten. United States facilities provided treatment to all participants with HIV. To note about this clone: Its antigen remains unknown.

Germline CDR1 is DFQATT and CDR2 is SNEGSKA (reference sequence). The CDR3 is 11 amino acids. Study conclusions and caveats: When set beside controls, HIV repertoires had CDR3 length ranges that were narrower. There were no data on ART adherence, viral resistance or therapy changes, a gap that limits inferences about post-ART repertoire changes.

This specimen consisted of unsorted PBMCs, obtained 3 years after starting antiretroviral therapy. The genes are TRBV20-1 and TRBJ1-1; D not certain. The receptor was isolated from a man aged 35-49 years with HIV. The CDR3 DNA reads TGCATATGTCACATGAACACTGAAGCTTTCTTT. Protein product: CICHMNTEAFF.